This T cell receptor beta chain is from a study of blood T cell repertoires in COVID-19. The overall study: There were acute and convalescent COVID-19 samples, and they came from the United States, Italy and Spain. The cDNA or gDNA used as material had been derived from T cells, B-cell-depleted T cells, or PBMCs.

Per germline, CDR1 SEHNR and CDR2 FQNEAQ (reference sequence). CDR3 length: 18 residues. The V and J ends lost 0 bases and 4 bases respectively, with 21 bases between them. As originally analysed: Estimated nucleated cell counts came from reference gene primer amplification. Profiled with immunoSEQ multiplex PCR; TCRdb holds only in-frame clones, not every one. V and J calls and clone size follow that table, whereas D and trimming were derived from the DNA. The table lists roughly 140,000 clones, about four fifths of them singletons. The source material was peripheral blood. The TCR originated in a human donor in a cohort sampled during active COVID-19. The chain recombines TRBV7-9 with TRBJ2-5, with D possibly TRBD1 on 5 matching bases. The CDR3 nucleotides are TGTGCCAGCAGCTTAGCCGGTCGGGCTAGGGGTTTGAGAGAGACCCAGTACTTC. Translating it yields CASSLAGRARGLRETQYF.